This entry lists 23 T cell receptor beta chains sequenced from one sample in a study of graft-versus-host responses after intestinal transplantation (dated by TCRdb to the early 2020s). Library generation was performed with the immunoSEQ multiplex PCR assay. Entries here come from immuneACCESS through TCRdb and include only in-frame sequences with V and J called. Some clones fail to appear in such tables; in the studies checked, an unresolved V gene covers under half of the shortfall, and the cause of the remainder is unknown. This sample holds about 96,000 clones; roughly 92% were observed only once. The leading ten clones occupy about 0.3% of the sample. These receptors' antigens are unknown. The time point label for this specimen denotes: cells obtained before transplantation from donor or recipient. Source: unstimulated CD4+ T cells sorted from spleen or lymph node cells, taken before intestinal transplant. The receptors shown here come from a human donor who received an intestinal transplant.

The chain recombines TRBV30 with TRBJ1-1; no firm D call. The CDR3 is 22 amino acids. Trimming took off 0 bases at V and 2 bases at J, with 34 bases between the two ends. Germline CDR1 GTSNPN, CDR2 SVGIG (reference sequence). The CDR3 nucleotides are TGTGCCTGGAGTGTACGGCGACTAACCCATGTCCTCGTTACAGCCTCAAACACTGAAGCTTTCTTT. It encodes CAWSVRRLTHVLVTASNTEAFF.

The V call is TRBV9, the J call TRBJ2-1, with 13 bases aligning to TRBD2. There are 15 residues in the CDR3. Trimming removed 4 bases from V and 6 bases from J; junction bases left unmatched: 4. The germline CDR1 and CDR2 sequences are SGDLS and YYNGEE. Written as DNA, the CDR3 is TGTGCCAGCAGCCTCGGACTAGCGGGAGTCAATGAGCAGTTCTTC. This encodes CASSLGLAGVNEQFF.

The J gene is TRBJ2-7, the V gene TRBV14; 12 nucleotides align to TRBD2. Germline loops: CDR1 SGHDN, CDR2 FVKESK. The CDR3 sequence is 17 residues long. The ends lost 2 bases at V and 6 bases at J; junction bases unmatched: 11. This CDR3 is CASSQSALLAGGIEQYF. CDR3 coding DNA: TGTGCCAGCAGCCAATCCGCGCTCCTAGCGGGAGGGATCGAGCAGTACTTC.

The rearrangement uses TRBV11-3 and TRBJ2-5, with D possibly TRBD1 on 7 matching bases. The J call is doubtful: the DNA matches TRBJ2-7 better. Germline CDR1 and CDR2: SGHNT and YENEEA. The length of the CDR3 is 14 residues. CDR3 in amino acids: CASAPWAGQYEQYF. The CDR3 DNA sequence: TGTGCCAGCGCCCCCTGGGCGGGACAGTACGAGCAGTACTTC.

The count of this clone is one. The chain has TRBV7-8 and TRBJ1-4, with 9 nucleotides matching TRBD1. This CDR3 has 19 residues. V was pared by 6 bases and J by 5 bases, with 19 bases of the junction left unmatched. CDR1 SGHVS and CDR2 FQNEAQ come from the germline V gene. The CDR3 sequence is CASRKTRLLTGGKNEKLFF. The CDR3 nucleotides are TGTGCCAGCAGAAAAACTAGGCTTCTGACAGGGGGGAAAAATGAAAAACTGTTTTTT.

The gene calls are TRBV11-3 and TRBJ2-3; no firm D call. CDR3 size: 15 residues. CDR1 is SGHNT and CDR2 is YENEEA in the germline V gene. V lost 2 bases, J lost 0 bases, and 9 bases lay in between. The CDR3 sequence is CASSLLATSTDTQYF. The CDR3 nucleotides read TGTGCCAGCAGCTTACTCGCTACTAGCACAGATACGCAGTATTTT. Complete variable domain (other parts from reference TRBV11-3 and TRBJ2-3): EAGVVQSPRYKIIEKKQPVAFWCNPISGHNTLYWYLQNLGQGPELLIRYENEEAVDDSQLPKDRFSAERLKGVDSTLKIQPAELGDSAVYLCASSLLATSTDTQYFGPGTRLTVL.

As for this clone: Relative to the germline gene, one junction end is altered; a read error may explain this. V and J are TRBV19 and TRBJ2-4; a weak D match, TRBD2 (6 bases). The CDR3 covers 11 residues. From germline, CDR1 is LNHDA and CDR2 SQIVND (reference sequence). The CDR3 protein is CASSIGGRRIF. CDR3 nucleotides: TGTGCCAGTAGTATTGGAGGGCGGCGGATCTTC.

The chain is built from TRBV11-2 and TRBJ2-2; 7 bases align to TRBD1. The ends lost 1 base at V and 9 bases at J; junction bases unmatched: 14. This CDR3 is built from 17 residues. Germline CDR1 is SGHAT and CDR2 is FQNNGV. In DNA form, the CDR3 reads TGTGCCAGCAGCTTAGCCCTATCGACAGGGTTGGGTAGGGAGCTGTTTTTT. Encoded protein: CASSLALSTGLGRELFF.

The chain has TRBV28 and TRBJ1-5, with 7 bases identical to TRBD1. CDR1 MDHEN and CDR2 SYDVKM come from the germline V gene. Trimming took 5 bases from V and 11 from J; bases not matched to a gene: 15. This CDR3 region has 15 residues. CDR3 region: CASSPWDSPWEAQHF. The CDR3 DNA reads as TGTGCCAGCAGTCCGTGGGACAGCCCCTGGGAAGCCCAGCATTTT.

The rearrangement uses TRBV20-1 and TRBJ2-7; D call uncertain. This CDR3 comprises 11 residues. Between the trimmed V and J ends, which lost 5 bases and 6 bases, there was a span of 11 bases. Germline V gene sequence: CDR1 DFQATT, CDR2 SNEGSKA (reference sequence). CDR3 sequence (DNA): TGCAGTGCTCCAACCTGGGGCGAGCAGTACTTC. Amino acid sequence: CSAPTWGEQYF.

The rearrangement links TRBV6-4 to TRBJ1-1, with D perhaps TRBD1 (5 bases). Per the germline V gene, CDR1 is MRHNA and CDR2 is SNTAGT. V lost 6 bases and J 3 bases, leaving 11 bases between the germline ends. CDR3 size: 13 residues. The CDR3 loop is CASSREQHTEAFF. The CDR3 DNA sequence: TGTGCCAGCAGCAGGGAGCAGCACACTGAAGCTTTCTTT.

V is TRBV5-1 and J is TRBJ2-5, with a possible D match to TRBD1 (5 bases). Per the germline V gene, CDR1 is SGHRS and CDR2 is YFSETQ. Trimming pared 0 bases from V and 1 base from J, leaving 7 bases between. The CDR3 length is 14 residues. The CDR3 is CASSLDRLQETQYF. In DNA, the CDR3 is TGCGCCAGCAGCTTGGACAGGCTCCAAGAGACCCAGTACTTC.

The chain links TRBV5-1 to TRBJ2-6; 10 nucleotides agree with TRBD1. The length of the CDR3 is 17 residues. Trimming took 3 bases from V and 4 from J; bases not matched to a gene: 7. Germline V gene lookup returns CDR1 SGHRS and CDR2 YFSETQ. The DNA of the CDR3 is TGCGCCAGCAGCTCCCGACAGGGGGCAGCCGGGGCCAACGTCCTGACTTTC. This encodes CASSSRQGAAGANVLTF.

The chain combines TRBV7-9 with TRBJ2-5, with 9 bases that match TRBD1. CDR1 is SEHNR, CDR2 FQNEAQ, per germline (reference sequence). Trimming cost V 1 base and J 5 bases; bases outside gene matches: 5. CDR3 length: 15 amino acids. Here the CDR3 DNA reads TGTGCCAGCAGCTTAGGCACCGGGACAGGGGAGACCCAGTACTTC. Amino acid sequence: CASSLGTGTGETQYF.

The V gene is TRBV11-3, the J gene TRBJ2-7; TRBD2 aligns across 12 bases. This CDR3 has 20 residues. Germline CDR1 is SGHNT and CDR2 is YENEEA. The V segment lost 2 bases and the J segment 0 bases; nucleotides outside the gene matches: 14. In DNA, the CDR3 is TGTGCCAGCAGCTTACTCTGGACTAGCGGGACCCCGTGGAGCTCCTACGAGCAGTACTTC. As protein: CASSLLWTSGTPWSSYEQYF.

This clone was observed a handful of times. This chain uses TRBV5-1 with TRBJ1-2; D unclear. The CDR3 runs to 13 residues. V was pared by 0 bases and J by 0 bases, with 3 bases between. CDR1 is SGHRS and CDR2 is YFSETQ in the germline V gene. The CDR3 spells CASSLGTNYGYTF. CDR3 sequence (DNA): TGCGCCAGCAGCTTGGGGACTAACTATGGCTACACCTTC. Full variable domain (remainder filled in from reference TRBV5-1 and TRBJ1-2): KAGVTQTPRYLIKTRGQQVTLSCSPISGHRSVSWYQQTPGQGLQFLFEYFSETQRNKGNFPGRFSGRQFSNSRSEMNVSTLELGDSALYLCASSLGTNYGYTFGSGTRLTVV.

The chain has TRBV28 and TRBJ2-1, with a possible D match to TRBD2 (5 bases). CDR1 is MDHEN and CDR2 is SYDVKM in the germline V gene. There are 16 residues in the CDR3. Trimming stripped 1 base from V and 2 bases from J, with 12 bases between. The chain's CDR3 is CASSLYSDSTYNEQFF. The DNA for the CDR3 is TGTGCCAGCAGTTTATATAGCGATTCGACCTACAATGAGCAGTTCTTC. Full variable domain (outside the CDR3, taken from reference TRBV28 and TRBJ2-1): DVKVTQSSRYLVKRTGEKVFLECVQDMDHENMFWYRQDPGLGLRLIYFSYDVKMKEKGDIPEGYSVSREKKERFSLILESASTNQTSMYLCASSLYSDSTYNEQFFGPGTRLTVL.

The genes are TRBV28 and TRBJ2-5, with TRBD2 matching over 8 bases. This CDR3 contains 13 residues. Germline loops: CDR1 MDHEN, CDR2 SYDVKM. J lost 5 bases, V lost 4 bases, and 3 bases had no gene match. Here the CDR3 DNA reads TGTGCCAGCAGTTCCGGCGGGAGGGAGACCCAGTACTTC. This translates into CASSSGGRETQYF. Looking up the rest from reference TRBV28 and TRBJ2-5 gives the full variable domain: DVKVTQSSRYLVKRTGEKVFLECVQDMDHENMFWYRQDPGLGLRLIYFSYDVKMKEKGDIPEGYSVSREKKERFSLILESASTNQTSMYLCASSSGGRETQYFGPGTRLLVL.

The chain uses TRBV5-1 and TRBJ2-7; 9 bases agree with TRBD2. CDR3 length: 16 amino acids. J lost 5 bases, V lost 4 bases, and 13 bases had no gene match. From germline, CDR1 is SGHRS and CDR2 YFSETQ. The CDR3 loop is CASSREGRLAGNEQYF. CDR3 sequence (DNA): TGCGCCAGCAGCAGGGAAGGGCGGCTAGCGGGGAACGAGCAGTACTTC.

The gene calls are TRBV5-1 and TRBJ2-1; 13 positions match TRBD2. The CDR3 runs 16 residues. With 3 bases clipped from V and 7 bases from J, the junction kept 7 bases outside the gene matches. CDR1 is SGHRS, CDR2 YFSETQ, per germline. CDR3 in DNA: TGCGCCAGCAGCTCCCCGGGACTAGCGGGATTGAATGAGCAGTTCTTC. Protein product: CASSSPGLAGLNEQFF.

This chain's CDR3 is CASSLIGKYEQYF. The DNA of the CDR3 is TGTGCCAGCAGCCTCATTGGGAAATACGAGCAGTACTTC. The chain joins TRBV7-2 to TRBJ2-7; D uncertain. V lost 5 bases and J 4 bases, leaving 12 bases between the germline ends. The length of the CDR3 is 13 residues. Germline CDR1 reads SGHTA; CDR2 reads FQGNSA.

CDR3 in amino acids: CASSIAYRGGSYEQYF. CDR3 in DNA: TGTGCCAGTAGTATAGCGTACAGGGGGGGTTCCTACGAGCAGTACTTC. The chain joins TRBV19 to TRBJ2-7; TRBD1 might be the D (8 bases). CDR3 size: 16 residues. V was shortened by 1 base and J by 1 base, with 14 bases between the two germline ends. CDR1 and CDR2 from the germline V gene are LNHDA and SQIVND (reference sequence).

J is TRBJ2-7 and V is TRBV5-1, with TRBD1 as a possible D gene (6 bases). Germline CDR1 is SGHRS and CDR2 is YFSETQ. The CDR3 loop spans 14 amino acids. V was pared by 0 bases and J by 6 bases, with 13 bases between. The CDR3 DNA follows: TGCGCCAGCAGCTTGGTTTCAGGGGATACCGAGCAGTACTTC. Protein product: CASSLVSGDTEQYF.